The 7 T cell receptor beta chains listed next were all sequenced from one sample in a study of T cell repertoires in cytomegalovirus infection. Using its own MiXCR run on the reads, TCRdb lists one record per CDR3 protein. The top ten hold roughly 65% of the sample, which has about 69,000 distinct CDR3 sequences, 28% seen once. For these TCRs, the target antigens are not known. Specimen: CD8+ T cells from cultured PBMCs, collected from culture after CMV antigen stimulation. Every receptor here comes from a human donor in good health (CMV status not recorded). Some clones in this sample may be carry-over from other donors' samples.

This clonotype was observed a handful of times. This chain links TRBV19 with TRBJ2-2; 9 nucleotides align to TRBD2. The J segment lost 5 bases and the V segment lost 3 bases, leaving 4 bases of the junction unmatched. Germline V lookup: CDR1 LNHDA, CDR2 SQIVND (reference sequence). This CDR3 has 15 residues. The CDR3 sequence is CASSINSGSTGELFF. CDR3 nucleotides: TGTGCCAGTAGTATTAATAGCGGGAGTACCGGGGAGCTGTTTTTT.

In its sample, this clonotype was seen many times. The chain employs TRBV7-6 and TRBJ2-5, with D hard to call. Trimming left V 2 bases short and J 9 bases short, with 7 bases between. In germline, CDR1 is SGHVS, CDR2 FNYEAQ. This CDR3 contains 11 residues. CDR3 amino acids: CASSLSQAQYF. The CDR3 nucleotides read TGTGCCAGCAGCTTAAGTCAGGCCCAGTACTTC.

The chain joins TRBV20-1 to TRBJ2-7, with a tentative D call TRBD2 (5 bases). Germline-derived CDR1 and CDR2 are DFQATT and SNEGSKA (reference sequence). The V and J ends lost 2 bases and 3 bases respectively, with 11 bases between them. The CDR3 runs to 13 residues. The CDR3 DNA reads TGCAGTGCTAGACACGGGGTGGGCTACGAGCAGTACTTC. Residues: CSARHGVGYEQYF.

This clonotype was observed a handful of times. The chain couples TRBV10-3 to TRBJ1-2; 7 positions match TRBD1. Germline trimming cut 1 base from V and 3 bases from J; bases unmatched to any gene: 32. The CDR3 has 24 residues. Germline V gene lookup returns CDR1 ENHRY and CDR2 SYGVKD. The CDR3: CAISEFSPLPPGGRFIALYYGYTF. The CDR3 DNA sequence: TGTGCCATCAGTGAGTTCTCCCCTTTACCTCCAGGGGGGAGATTCATAGCGCTCTACTATGGCTACACCTTC.

The DNA of the CDR3 is TGTGCCAGCAGCTTAGGCGGGAGGGCCTACGAGCAGTACTTC. It translates to CASSLGGRAYEQYF. The chain couples TRBV7-9 to TRBJ2-7, with 9 bases matching TRBD2. J lost 2 bases, V lost 1 base, and 0 bases had no gene match. The germline V gene encodes CDR1 SEHNR and CDR2 FQNEAQ (reference sequence). CDR3 length equals 14 residues.

The V call is TRBV19, the J call TRBJ1-1, with a tentative D call TRBD1 (5 bases). The CDR3 spans 15 residues. V lost 3 bases to trimming and J lost 4 bases, with 15 bases between them. CDR1 is LNHDA and CDR2 is SQIVND in the germline V gene (reference sequence). The CDR3 nucleotides are TGTGCCAGTAGTATCAAACTTGGGGGGAGCACTGAAGCTTTCTTT. Protein product: CASSIKLGGSTEAFF.

V gene TRBV10-3 combines with J gene TRBJ2-3, with 9 positions matching TRBD1. The germline gives CDR1 ENHRY, CDR2 SYGVKD. Unmatched junction bases numbered 5, after V lost 6 bases and J lost 4 bases. This CDR3 is 14 amino acids long. The CDR3 nucleotides read TGTGCCATCAGCGCGGGACAGGGAGCAGATACGCAGTATTTT. This sequence encodes CAISAGQGADTQYF.